The clone carrying this TCR beta chain was detected only a few times. The sample belongs to a study of radiotherapy plus CTLA-4 blockade in lung cancer. The V end was cut by 4 bases, the J end by 4 bases, with 13 bases between. Germline assignment: CDR1 SEHNR and CDR2 FQNEAQ (reference sequence). The length of the CDR3 is 15 residues. The repertoire was sequenced with immunoSEQ multiplex PCR; TCRdb's copy has only in-frame clones and lacks some. The sample holds about 67,000 clones, 70% to 80% seen once. The rearrangement uses TRBV7-9 and TRBJ2-2; the D gene is possibly TRBD1 (5 bases). The clonotype comes from a human donor with non-small cell lung cancer whose response to radiotherapy plus ipilimumab could not be evaluated. Some clones in this sample may be carry-over from other donors' samples. This specimen consisted of peripheral blood, obtained from a patient treated with radiotherapy plus ipilimumab. This chain's CDR3 is CASSSDSFSTGELFF. In DNA, the CDR3 is TGTGCCAGCAGCTCTGACAGCTTTAGCACCGGGGAGCTGTTTTTT.